This is a list of T cell receptor beta chains from one sample in a study of neurological immune-mediated disorders. Each CDR3 protein gets one entry after TCRdb re-called the 5' RACE reads with MiXCR. The sample contains about 57,000 distinct CDR3 sequences, about 10% of which appear only once. Sequences were obtained from PBMCs. These receptors were obtained from a male donor with HTLV-1-associated myelopathy (HAM/TSP). Each CDR3 is given with its conserved first and last residue. Fields, in order: J gene, V gene, clone size, D gene, CDR3 protein, CDR3 DNA. A D gene is named only where the DNA matches it firmly. The size field is filled for only some rows; it gives once, few, many or a size class.

j_call: TRBJ2-1; v_call: TRBV6-2/TRBV6-3; clone_size: many; d_call: -; cdr3_aa: CASSYSIGQLYNEQFF; cdr3_nt: TGTGCCAGCAGTTACTCGATCGGACAGCTATACAATGAGCAGTTCTTC
j_call: TRBJ2-7; v_call: TRBV12-3/TRBV12-4; clone_size: many; d_call: -; cdr3_aa: CASRREGGGGYEQYF; cdr3_nt: TGTGCCAGCAGACGAGAAGGGGGGGGTGGCTACGAGCAGTACTTC
j_call: TRBJ1-2; v_call: TRBV6-5; clone_size: many; d_call: -; cdr3_aa: CASTGSNYGYTF; cdr3_nt: TGTGCCAGCACCGGCTCTAACTATGGCTACACCTTC
j_call: TRBJ2-4; v_call: TRBV3-1; clone_size: many; d_call: TRBD2; cdr3_aa: CASSQTSGGAAKNIQYF; cdr3_nt: TGTGCCAGCAGCCAAACTAGCGGGGGGGCGGCCAAAAACATTCAGTACTTC
j_call: TRBJ1-2; v_call: TRBV10-3; clone_size: many; d_call: TRBD1; cdr3_aa: CAINSGTGGFLGGYTF; cdr3_nt: TGTGCCATCAACTCCGGGACAGGGGGTTTTTTGGGTGGCTACACCTTC
j_call: TRBJ2-3; v_call: TRBV4-3; clone_size: many; d_call: -; cdr3_aa: CASSQDRIQFGGTTDTQYF; cdr3_nt: TGCGCCAGCAGCCAAGATCGGATTCAATTTGGGGGCACCACAGATACGCAGTATTTT
j_call: TRBJ2-5; v_call: TRBV20-1; clone_size: many; d_call: -; cdr3_aa: CSARLATETQYF; cdr3_nt: TGCAGTGCTAGACTTGCCACGGAGACCCAGTACTTC
j_call: TRBJ2-3; v_call: TRBV11-2; clone_size: many; d_call: TRBD1; cdr3_aa: CASSLDRDRGRTQYF; cdr3_nt: TGTGCCAGCAGCTTAGACAGGGACAGGGGGAGGACGCAGTATTTT
j_call: TRBJ2-7; v_call: TRBV10-2; clone_size: medium-sized; d_call: -; cdr3_aa: CASSESTGVREQYF; cdr3_nt: TGCGCCAGCAGTGAGTCGACAGGCGTGCGCGAGCAGTACTTC
j_call: TRBJ1-5; v_call: TRBV29-1; clone_size: many; d_call: -; cdr3_aa: CSVGKGSNQPQHF; cdr3_nt: TGCAGCGTTGGTAAAGGTTCAAATCAGCCCCAGCATTTT
j_call: TRBJ2-1; v_call: TRBV5-1; clone_size: many; d_call: -; cdr3_aa: CASSLARGYEQFF; cdr3_nt: TGCGCCAGCAGCTTGGCCAGGGGTTATGAGCAGTTCTTC
j_call: TRBJ2-3; v_call: TRBV7-3; clone_size: many; d_call: -; cdr3_aa: CASSLGGGANGDTQYF; cdr3_nt: TGTGCCAGCAGCTTAGGAGGGGGGGCAAACGGAGATACGCAGTATTTT
j_call: TRBJ1-6; v_call: TRBV6-1; clone_size: many; d_call: -; cdr3_aa: CASSEVSPLHF; cdr3_nt: TGTGCCAGCAGTGAAGTTTCACCCCTCCACTTT
j_call: TRBJ1-2; v_call: TRBV6-6; clone_size: many; d_call: -; cdr3_aa: CASTPRRDYGYTF; cdr3_nt: TGTGCCAGCACCCCTCGGAGGGACTATGGCTACACCTTC
j_call: TRBJ1-5; v_call: TRBV5-5; clone_size: many; d_call: -; cdr3_aa: CASSLDRNGQPQHF; cdr3_nt: TGTGCCAGCAGCTTAGACAGGAACGGACAGCCCCAGCATTTT
j_call: TRBJ1-5; v_call: TRBV5-6; clone_size: many; d_call: TRBD1; cdr3_aa: CASSLGTGENQPQHF; cdr3_nt: TGTGCCAGCAGCTTGGGGACAGGGGAAAATCAGCCCCAGCATTTT
j_call: TRBJ2-5; v_call: TRBV20-1; clone_size: -; d_call: TRBD1; cdr3_aa: CSAKFGQAQETQYF; cdr3_nt: TGCAGTGCTAAATTCGGACAGGCTCAAGAGACCCAGTACTTC
j_call: TRBJ2-7; v_call: TRBV5-1; clone_size: many; d_call: -; cdr3_aa: CASSPRPYGYEQYF; cdr3_nt: TGCGCCAGCAGCCCCCGGCCCTACGGTTACGAGCAGTACTTC
j_call: TRBJ2-7; v_call: TRBV5-1; clone_size: many; d_call: -; cdr3_aa: CASSLAGPEQYF; cdr3_nt: TGCGCCAGCAGCTTGGCCGGGCCGGAGCAGTACTTC
j_call: TRBJ2-1; v_call: TRBV15; clone_size: many; d_call: TRBD1; cdr3_aa: CATSTEKGAFEQFF; cdr3_nt: TGTGCCACCAGCACCGAGAAGGGGGCGTTCGAGCAGTTCTTC
j_call: TRBJ1-1; v_call: TRBV9; clone_size: many; d_call: -; cdr3_aa: CASSAGYRSTEAFF; cdr3_nt: TGTGCCAGCAGCGCCGGATACAGAAGTACTGAAGCTTTCTTT
j_call: TRBJ1-1; v_call: TRBV12-3/TRBV12-4; clone_size: many; d_call: TRBD1; cdr3_aa: CASTSQGGSTEAFF; cdr3_nt: TGTGCCAGCACTTCCCAGGGGGGCTCGACTGAAGCTTTCTTT
j_call: TRBJ1-1; v_call: TRBV29-1; clone_size: many; d_call: -; cdr3_aa: CSVERVLNTEAFF; cdr3_nt: TGCAGCGTTGAGAGGGTCTTGAACACTGAAGCTTTCTTT
j_call: TRBJ1-1; v_call: TRBV20-1; clone_size: many; d_call: -; cdr3_aa: CSARAGGDTEAFF; cdr3_nt: TGCAGTGCTAGAGCTGGCGGAGACACTGAAGCTTTCTTT
j_call: TRBJ2-5; v_call: TRBV20-1; clone_size: many; d_call: -; cdr3_aa: CSAREVRTRRETQYF; cdr3_nt: TGCAGTGCTAGAGAAGTCCGTACAAGACGAGAGACCCAGTACTTC
j_call: TRBJ2-7; v_call: TRBV27; clone_size: -; d_call: TRBD1; cdr3_aa: CANSRGTGLPYEQYF; cdr3_nt: TGTGCCAACAGCCGGGGGACAGGGCTCCCCTACGAGCAGTACTTC
j_call: TRBJ2-7; v_call: TRBV12-3/TRBV12-4; clone_size: many; d_call: -; cdr3_aa: CASRGIAYEQYF; cdr3_nt: TGTGCCAGCAGGGGGATCGCCTACGAGCAGTACTTC